The present T cell receptor beta chain was sequenced within a study of beta chain features in type 1 diabetes. Study results and caveats: Moderately but significantly shorter TCRB CDR3s were found in Type 1 diabetes patients in all four CD4+ subsets.

Investigators reverse transcribed all isolated RNA, so they sequenced expressed TCRB transcripts. The data were produced by immunoSEQ multiplex PCR, yet TCRdb's version contains in-frame clones alone and is incomplete. The data contain tens of thousands of clones, approximately 47% of them seen just once; the ten biggest clones take up about 0.7%. The CDR3 has 14 amino acids. From germline, CDR1 is SGHRS and CDR2 YFSETQ. Losses at the gene ends were 2 bases for V and 2 bases for J; bases not matched to a gene: 2. Comment on this clone: What it binds is not known.

The sample taken for sequencing was central memory CD4+ T cells from blood. This TCR came from a man in his thirties or forties with type 1 diabetes. The V call is TRBV5-1, the J call TRBJ2-7, with 9 nucleotides matching TRBD2. The CDR3 loop is CASSFASGAYEQYF. CDR3 DNA: TGCGCCAGCAGCTTTGCTAGCGGGGCCTACGAGCAGTACTTC.